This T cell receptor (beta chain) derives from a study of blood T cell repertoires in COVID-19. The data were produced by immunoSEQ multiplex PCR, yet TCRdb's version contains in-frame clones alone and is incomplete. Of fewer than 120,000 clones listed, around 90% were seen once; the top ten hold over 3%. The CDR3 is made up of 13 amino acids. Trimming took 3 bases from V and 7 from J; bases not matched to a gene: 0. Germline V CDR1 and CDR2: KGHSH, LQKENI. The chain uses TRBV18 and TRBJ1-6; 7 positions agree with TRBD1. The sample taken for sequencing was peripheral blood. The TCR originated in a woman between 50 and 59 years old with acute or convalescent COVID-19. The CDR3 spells CASSPGQNSPLHF. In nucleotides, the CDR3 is TGTGCCAGCTCACCGGGACAGAATTCACCCCTCCACTTT. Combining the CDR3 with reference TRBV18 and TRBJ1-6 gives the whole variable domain NAGVMQNPRHLVRRRGQEARLRCSPMKGHSHVYWYRQLPEEGLKFMVYLQKENIIDESGMPKERFSAEFPKEGPSILRIQQVVRGDSAAYFCASSPGQNSPLHFGNGTRLTVT.